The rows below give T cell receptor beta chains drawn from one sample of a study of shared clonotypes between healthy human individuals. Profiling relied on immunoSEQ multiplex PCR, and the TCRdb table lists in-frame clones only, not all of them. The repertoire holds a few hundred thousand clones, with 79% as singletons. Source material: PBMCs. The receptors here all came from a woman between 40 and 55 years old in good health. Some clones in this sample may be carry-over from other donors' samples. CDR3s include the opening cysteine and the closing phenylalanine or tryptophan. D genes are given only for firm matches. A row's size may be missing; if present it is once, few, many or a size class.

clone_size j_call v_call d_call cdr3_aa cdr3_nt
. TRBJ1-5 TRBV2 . CASRADRLNQPQHF TGTGCCAGCAGGGCGGACAGACTCAATCAGCCCCAGCATTTT
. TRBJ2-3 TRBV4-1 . CASSQVARTGHTDTQYF TGCGCCAGCAGCCAAGTGGCTCGGACGGGACACACAGATACGCAGTATTTT
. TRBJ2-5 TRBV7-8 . CASSLNPDQETQYF TGTGCCAGCAGCTTAAATCCAGACCAAGAGACCCAGTACTTC
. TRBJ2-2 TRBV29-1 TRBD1 CSVAGDREFFLTGELFF TGCAGCGTTGCCGGGGACAGGGAATTTTTTCTCACCGGGGAGCTGTTTTTT
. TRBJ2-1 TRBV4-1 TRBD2 CASSRVLAAYNEQFF TGCGCCAGCAGCCGAGTACTAGCGGCCTACAATGAGCAGTTCTTC
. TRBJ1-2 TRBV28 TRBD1 CASIGQGAIYGYTF TGTGCCAGCATTGGACAGGGTGCTATCTATGGCTACACCTTC
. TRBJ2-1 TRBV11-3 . CASSRPGPYNEQFF TGTGCCAGCAGCCGACCGGGGCCCTACAATGAGCAGTTCTTC
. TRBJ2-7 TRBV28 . CAITSIGWDEQYF TGTGCTATAACTTCTATAGGATGGGACGAGCAGTACTTC
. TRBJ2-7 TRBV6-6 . CASNPRDSGDEQYF TGTGCCAGCAACCCCCGGGATTCGGGGGACGAGCAGTACTTC
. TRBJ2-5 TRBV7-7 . CASSLAIQETQYF TGTGCTAGCAGCTTAGCCATCCAAGAGACCCAGTACTTC
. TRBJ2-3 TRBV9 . CASSRDFPTSTDTQYF TGTGCCAGCTCCCGGGACTTTCCGACTAGCACAGATACGCAGTATTTT
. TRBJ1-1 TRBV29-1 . CSVAVAGRDTEAFF TGCAGCGTTGCGGTTGCAGGGAGGGATACTGAAGCTTTCTTT
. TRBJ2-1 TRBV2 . CASRGRIGIRHNEQFF TGTGCCAGCAGGGGACGGATTGGTATCCGCCACAATGAGCAGTTCTTC
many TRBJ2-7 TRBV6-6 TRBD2 CASSYSAGVSEQYF TGTGCCAGCAGTTACTCGGCGGGAGTAAGCGAGCAGTACTTC
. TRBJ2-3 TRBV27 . CASSLTFTDTQYF TGTGCCAGCAGTTTAACGTTCACAGATACGCAGTATTTT
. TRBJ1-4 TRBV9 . CASSPHNLGEKLFF TGTGCCAGCAGCCCACACAATCTGGGAGAAAAACTGTTTTTT
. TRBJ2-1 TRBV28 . CASSFTWEQFF TGTGCCAGCAGTTTCACCTGGGAGCAGTTCTTC
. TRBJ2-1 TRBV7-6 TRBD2 CASSLAGTSGGGEQFF TGTGCCAGCAGCTTAGCAGGGACTAGCGGGGGTGGGGAGCAGTTCTTC
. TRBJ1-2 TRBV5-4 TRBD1 CASSFGSGQGLYGYTF TGTGCCAGCAGCTTTGGATCTGGACAGGGCTTATATGGCTACACCTTC
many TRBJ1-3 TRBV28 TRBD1 CASSPRGQENGNTIYF TGTGCCAGCAGCCCTAGGGGGCAGGAGAATGGAAACACCATATATTTT
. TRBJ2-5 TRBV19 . CASSIVWGETQYF TGTGCCAGTAGTATAGTTTGGGGAGAGACCCAGTACTTC
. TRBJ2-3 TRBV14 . CASSQEGQPSTDTQYF TGTGCCAGCAGCCAAGAAGGGCAGCCTAGCACAGATACGCAGTATTTT
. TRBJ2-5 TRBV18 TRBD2 CASSPLLAGGETQYF TGTGCCAGCTCACCCCTATTAGCGGGAGGGGAGACCCAGTACTTC
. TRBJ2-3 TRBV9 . CASSTGDTDTQYF TGTGCCAGCAGCACCGGAGATACAGATACGCAGTATTTT
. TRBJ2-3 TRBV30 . CAWSVTASTDTQYF TGTGCCTGGAGTGTTACAGCTTCCACAGATACGCAGTATTTT
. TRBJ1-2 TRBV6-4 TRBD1 CASRDRGGIYGYTF TGTGCCAGCAGAGACAGGGGGGGGATATATGGCTACACCTTC
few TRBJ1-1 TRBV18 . CASSTRGNTEAFF TGTGCCAGCTCCACGCGGGGGAACACTGAAGCTTTCTTT
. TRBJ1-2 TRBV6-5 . CASRNDRPIYGYTF TGTGCCAGCAGAAACGACAGGCCGATATATGGCTACACCTTC
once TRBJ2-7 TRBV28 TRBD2 CASSLNEKGGLAGESSYEQYF TGTGCCAGCAGTTTAAATGAGAAGGGTGGACTAGCGGGAGAGAGCTCCTACGAGCAGTACTTC
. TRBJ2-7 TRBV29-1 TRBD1 CSVDGRGQGSYEQYF TGCAGCGTTGACGGGCGGGGACAGGGCTCCTACGAGCAGTACTTC
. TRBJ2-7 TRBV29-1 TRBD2 CSVEDREGAYEQYF TGCAGCGTTGAAGATCGGGAGGGGGCCTACGAGCAGTACTTC
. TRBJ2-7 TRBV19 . CASSITSREGEQYF TGTGCCAGTAGTATAACCAGCAGGGAAGGCGAGCAGTACTTC
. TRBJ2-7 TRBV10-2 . CAISAGSYEQYF TGTGCCATCAGTGCCGGATCCTACGAGCAGTACTTC
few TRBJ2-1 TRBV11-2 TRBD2 CASSFSGGYNEQFF TGTGCCAGCAGCTTCTCGGGAGGCTACAATGAGCAGTTCTTC
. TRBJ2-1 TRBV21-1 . CASSKQRELYNEQFF TGTGCCAGCAGCAAACAGCGGGAGTTGTACAATGAGCAGTTCTTC
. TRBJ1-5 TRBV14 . CASSLLREEGINQPQHF TGTGCCAGCAGCCTGCTTCGAGAGGAGGGTATTAATCAGCCCCAGCATTTT
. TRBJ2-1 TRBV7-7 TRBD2 CASSPPTGLLAEGGAYNEQFF TGTGCCAGCAGCCCACCCACAGGACTACTAGCGGAGGGGGGCGCCTACAATGAGCAGTTCTTC
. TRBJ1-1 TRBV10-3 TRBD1 CAISQTGGNTEAFF TGTGCCATCAGTCAAACAGGGGGCAACACTGAAGCTTTCTTT
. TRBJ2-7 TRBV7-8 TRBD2 CASSQWTSGTPGEQYF TGTGCCAGCAGCCAGTGGACTAGCGGGACGCCGGGGGAGCAGTACTTC
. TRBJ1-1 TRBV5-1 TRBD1 CASSFTGAGNTEAFF TGCGCCAGCAGCTTCACAGGGGCCGGGAACACTGAAGCTTTCTTT
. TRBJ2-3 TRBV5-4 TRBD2 CASSPRGGASGRTDTQYF TGTGCCAGCAGCCCCCGGGGAGGGGCTAGCGGGAGGACAGATACGCAGTATTTT
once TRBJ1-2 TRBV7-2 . CASSLRQINYGYTF TGTGCCAGCAGCTTAAGACAGATTAACTATGGCTACACCTTC
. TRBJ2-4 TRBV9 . CASSAGHLAKNIQYF TGTGCCAGCAGCGCCGGACACCTAGCCAAAAACATTCAGTACTTC
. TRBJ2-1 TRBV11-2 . CASRPGGIYNEQFF TGTGCCAGCCGCCCGGGCGGGATATACAATGAGCAGTTCTTC
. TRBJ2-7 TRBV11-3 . CASSLERIGGEQYF TGTGCCAGCAGCTTAGAACGGATCGGCGGGGAGCAGTACTTC
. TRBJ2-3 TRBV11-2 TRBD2 CASIDMGAGGGDTQYF TGTGCCAGCATCGACATGGGGGCGGGAGGGGGAGATACGCAGTATTTT
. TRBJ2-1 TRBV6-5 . CASSLKWSSYNEQFF TGTGCCAGCAGTTTAAAGTGGAGCTCCTACAATGAGCAGTTCTTC
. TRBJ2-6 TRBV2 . CASRTSGANVLTF TGTGCCAGCAGGACCTCTGGGGCCAACGTCCTGACTTTC
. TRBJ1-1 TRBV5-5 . CASSLLSGMNTEAFF TGTGCCAGCAGCTTACTGTCAGGGATGAACACTGAAGCTTTCTTT
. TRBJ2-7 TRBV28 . CASRSGTLSYEQYF TGTGCCAGCAGGTCCGGGACACTCTCCTACGAGCAGTACTTC
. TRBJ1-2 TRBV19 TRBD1 CASSPGQGRPYGYTF TGTGCCAGTAGTCCGGGACAGGGCAGGCCCTATGGCTACACCTTC